This passage covers 8 T cell receptor beta chains from one sample sequenced in a study of blood T cells in healthy people across ages. Through a sample-barcoded 5' primer and a J-beta primer mix, a second PCR was run for roughly 7 to 12 cycles. A single record per CDR3 protein comes from TCRdb applying MiXCR to the 5' RACE reads. The table records around 940,000 distinct CDR3 sequences, approximately 50% of them present only once. Input material: blood. The receptors originated from a woman in her sixties in good health.

The chain recombines TRBV20-1 with TRBJ1-1; no reliable D call. Between the trimmed V and J ends, which lost 6 bases and 5 bases, there was a span of 16 bases. The CDR3 is 13 amino acids. CDR1 and CDR2 (germline): DFQATT, SNEGSKA (reference sequence). The CDR3 DNA is TGCAGTGCCGACACTAGACGTGAAACTGAAGCTTTCTTT. This codes for CSADTRRETEAFF.

This clonotype was recorded a few times. The chain combines TRBV29-1 with TRBJ2-4; D uncertain. Germline V CDR1 and CDR2: SQVTM, ANQGSEA. V shed 1 base and J shed 0 bases, with 7 bases lying between them. The CDR3 is 14 amino acids. CDR3 region: CSVEGALAKNIQYF. In DNA form, the CDR3 reads TGCAGCGTTGAAGGTGCATTAGCCAAAAACATTCAGTACTTC.

This clonotype has a handful of counts. V and J are TRBV3-1 and TRBJ2-3, with a possible D match to TRBD2 (5 bases). The CDR3 is 16 residues long. V lost 0 bases and J lost 0, with 10 bases in between. Germline loops: CDR1 LGHDT, CDR2 YNNKEL (reference sequence). This chain's CDR3 is CASSQDGSVSTDTQYF. The CDR3 region has the DNA TGTGCCAGCAGCCAAGATGGTAGCGTGAGCACAGATACGCAGTATTTT.

This chain uses TRBV12-3 or TRBV12-4 with TRBJ2-1, with D perhaps matching TRBD2 (6 bases). There are 15 residues in the CDR3. Trimming removed 7 bases from V and 9 bases from J, with 22 bases in between. CDR3 DNA sequence: TGTGCCAGCACGCCGCAGACAGTGGGAGGCGTTGAGCAGTTCTTC. This translates into CASTPQTVGGVEQFF.

This clonotype was counted many times. J is TRBJ2-5 and V is TRBV29-1; 7 nucleotides agree with TRBD1. Near its end, the DNA agrees better with TRBJ2-7, so the J call may be wrong. CDR3 length: 13 residues. CDR1 and CDR2 from the germline V gene are SQVTM and ANQGSEA. The CDR3 bases are TGCAGCGTTGCCCGAACAGGGGCCAACGAGCAGTACTTC. This translates into CSVARTGANEQYF.

The chain joins TRBV3-1 to TRBJ2-3; tentatively, D is TRBD2 (5 bases). The germline gives CDR1 LGHDT, CDR2 YNNKEL (reference sequence). Trimming stripped 2 bases from V and 5 bases from J, with 14 bases between. The CDR3 contains 15 residues. CDR3 coding DNA: TGTGCCAGCAGCCAAAGAGGGCAGCGTCGAGATACGCAGTATTTT. Translation: CASSQRGQRRDTQYF.

This chain joins TRBV27 and TRBJ2-7; 9 bases are shared with TRBD1. Unmatched junction bases numbered 6, after V lost 7 bases and J lost 5 bases. The CDR3 has 13 amino acids. CDR1 and CDR2 from the germline V gene are MNHEY and SMNVEV (reference sequence). CDR3: CASKGDREDEQYF. CDR3 in DNA: TGTGCCAGCAAGGGGGACAGGGAGGACGAGCAGTACTTC.

There are a few counts of this clonotype. V gene TRBV28 combines with J gene TRBJ2-5, with 8 bases that match TRBD1. V lost 2 bases to trimming and J lost 1 base; unmatched junction nucleotides: 12. The germline gives CDR1 MDHEN, CDR2 SYDVKM. The CDR3 has 18 amino acids. Written as DNA, the CDR3 is TGTGCCAGCAGTTTAAGGACAGGGAGGTGGCCCCCCCAAGAGACCCAGTACTTC. Translated: CASSLRTGRWPPQETQYF.